The rows below give T cell receptor beta chains drawn from one sample of a study of blood T cells in healthy people across ages. TCRdb re-derived calls from the 5' RACE reads in MiXCR, one entry per CDR3 protein. The sample has hundreds of thousands of distinct CDR3 sequences, about half seen once. The sequenced sample was blood. These receptors were collected from a woman aged 55-75 years in good health. Both conserved end residues are part of each CDR3.

TRBV7-9 | CASSPDREIYGYTF
TRBV2 | CASTGALYEQYF
TRBV20-1 | CSAIWDTTDTQYF
TRBV11-2 | CASRGDFGRAQYF
TRBV7-9 | CASSLRDGSEAFF
TRBV27 | CASSVKQGGEAFF
TRBV12-3/TRBV12-4 | CASSPRNRQYF
TRBV5-1 | CASSSGFGNTEAFF
TRBV16 | CASSQLLGVGNTEAFF
TRBV20-1 | CSASTVGPPNEQFF
TRBV7-3 | CADSSVLAGGADTQYF
TRBV11-2 | CASSSRVGTDTQYF
TRBV7-3 | CASSYAGTTGEQYF
TRBV28 | CASSTGPGRYEQYF
TRBV3-1 | CASSQDLAEYNEQFF
TRBV12-3/TRBV12-4 | CASTFRGGDTQYF
TRBV7-2 | CASSFRDSGNEQFF
TRBV7-2 | CASSFVGTTPLDEQFF
TRBV6-5 | CASSRLTGGTYNEQFF
TRBV20-1 | CSARVQGLNSYNEQFF
TRBV27 | CASSLNRARETQYF
TRBV5-5 | CASSLGPLIQQGSYEQYF
TRBV5-1 | CASSRATSGNEQFF
TRBV20-1 | CSADGRDKDGYTF
TRBV24-1 | CATSDFEPFNEQYF
TRBV2 | CASSRFTEAFF
TRBV20-1 | CSARVGWGGGEQFF
TRBV4-1 | CASSPIPQTGIYEQYF
TRBV5-1 | CASSPGDYEQYF
TRBV29-1 | CSVVGGLAGGPTDTQYF
TRBV27 | CASSPGQLNTGELFF
TRBV2 | CASSETPGAVNEQFF
TRBV12-3/TRBV12-4 | CASSIKSGSETQYF